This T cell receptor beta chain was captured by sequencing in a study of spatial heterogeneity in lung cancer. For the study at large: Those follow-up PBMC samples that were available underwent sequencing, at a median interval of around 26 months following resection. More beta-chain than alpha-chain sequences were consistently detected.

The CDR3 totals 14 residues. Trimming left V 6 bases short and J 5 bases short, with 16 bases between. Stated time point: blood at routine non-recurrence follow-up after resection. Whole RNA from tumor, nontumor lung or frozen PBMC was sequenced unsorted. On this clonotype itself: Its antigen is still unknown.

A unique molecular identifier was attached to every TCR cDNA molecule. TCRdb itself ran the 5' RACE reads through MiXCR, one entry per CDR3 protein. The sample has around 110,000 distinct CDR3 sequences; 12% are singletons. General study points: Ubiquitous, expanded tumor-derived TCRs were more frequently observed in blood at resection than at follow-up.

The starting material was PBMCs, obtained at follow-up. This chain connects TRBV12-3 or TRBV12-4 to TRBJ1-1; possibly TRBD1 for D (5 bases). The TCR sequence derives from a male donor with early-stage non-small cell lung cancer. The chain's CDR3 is CASSLTSGGTEAFF. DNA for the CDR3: TGTGCCAGCAGCCTAACATCGGGGGGGACTGAAGCTTTCTTT.